What follows are 23 T cell receptor beta chains derived from one specimen sequenced in a study of PD-1 blockade in classical Hodgkin lymphoma. Time point described: newly diagnosed, previously untreated cHL patient sample. From thawed PBMCs, magnetic negative selection was used to isolate the CD8+ T cells. The assay was immunoSEQ multiplex PCR, and TCRdb's table has in-frame clones only and misses some. In the table there are about 21,000 clones, more than 75% of which are singletons. Material for sequencing was CD8+ T cells from blood. The receptors were gathered from a human donor with classical Hodgkin lymphoma.

In DNA, the CDR3 is TGCAGTACAGGGGGGAACACTGAAGCTTTCTTT. Protein: CSTGGNTEAFF. The genes are TRBV20-1 and TRBJ1-1, with 8 bases identical to TRBD1. Germline CDR1 reads DFQATT; CDR2 reads SNEGSKA (reference sequence). Germline trimming cut 8 bases from V and 1 base from J; bases unmatched to any gene: 0. The length of the CDR3 is 11 residues.

This sequence joins TRBV9 and TRBJ1-1; unclear D gene. Trimming shortened V by 0 bases and J by 4 bases, and 16 bases separated the two germline ends. Germline V lookup: CDR1 SGDLS, CDR2 YYNGEE. This CDR3 comprises 16 residues. The CDR3 bases are TGTGCCAGCAGCGTAGATCGCGGTGAGGGAGGCACTGAAGCTTTCTTT. Its protein is CASSVDRGEGGTEAFF.

The V gene is TRBV28, the J gene TRBJ2-3, with D tentatively TRBD2 (6 bases). The CDR3 runs 17 residues. Germline V gene sequence: CDR1 MDHEN, CDR2 SYDVKM. V lost 4 bases and J 1 base, leaving 18 bases between the germline ends. The DNA of the CDR3 is TGTGCCAGCAGTTACGGGAGAGTCGTTCAGGGCACAGATACGCAGTATTTT. Translated: CASSYGRVVQGTDTQYF.

The chain recombines TRBV4-3 with TRBJ2-5; no clear D. Germline CDR1 is LGHNA and CDR2 is YSLEER. V was trimmed by 0 bases and J by 1 base, leaving 6 bases between them. The CDR3 sequence is 14 residues long. CDR3 amino acids: CASSQDTAQETQYF. The CDR3 region has the DNA TGCGCCAGCAGCCAAGATACGGCCCAAGAGACCCAGTACTTC.

The rearrangement uses TRBV5-6 and TRBJ2-7, with D uncertain. V lost 1 base and J 6 bases, leaving 14 bases between the germline ends. Germline CDR1 SGHDT, CDR2 YYEEEE. This CDR3 contains 14 residues. The CDR3 DNA reads as TGTGCCAGCAGCTTGATGCTCATAGTCAGCGAGCAGTACTTC. It translates to CASSLMLIVSEQYF.

The J gene is TRBJ2-1, the V gene TRBV9; 8 nucleotides match TRBD2. CDR1 and CDR2 (germline): SGDLS, YYNGEE. V lost 4 bases, J lost 8 bases, and 14 bases stayed unmatched. This CDR3 comprises 16 residues. The CDR3 DNA follows: TGTGCCAGCAGCCCCCTTTCGGTAGCGGGAAGGGATGAGCAGTTCTTC. Translation: CASSPLSVAGRDEQFF.

The chain combines TRBV6-6 with TRBJ2-2; 12 nucleotides align to TRBD2. Germline values: CDR1 MNHNY, CDR2 SVGAGI (reference sequence). J lost 8 bases, V lost 1 base, and 2 bases had no gene match. This CDR3 spans 15 amino acids. The CDR3 protein is CASSYWTSGTGELFF. For the CDR3, the DNA is TGTGCCAGCAGTTACTGGACTAGCGGGACGGGGGAGCTGTTTTTT.

The chain joins TRBV7-7 to TRBJ2-7; D possibly uses TRBD1 or TRBD2 (5 bases each). CDR3 size: 13 residues. The germline gives CDR1 SSHAT, CDR2 FNYEAQ (reference sequence). V shed 4 bases and J shed 7 bases, with 14 bases lying between them. The CDR3 DNA reads TGTGCCAGCAGCTCAGGGACGGCTGAGGAGCAGTACTTC. Encoded protein: CASSSGTAEEQYF.

The gene calls are TRBV27 and TRBJ2-2, with TRBD1 matching 7 bases. Germline assignment: CDR1 MNHEY and CDR2 SMNVEV (reference sequence). The CDR3 has 17 residues. Germline trimming cut 7 bases from V and 5 bases from J; bases unmatched to any gene: 16. Here the CDR3 DNA reads TGTGCCAGCATGGGGGCAGGGGGTAAATGGAGAACCGGGGAGCTGTTTTTT. Translating it yields CASMGAGGKWRTGELFF.

V is TRBV2 and J is TRBJ1-1, with 7 bases aligning to TRBD1. Trimming removed 5 bases from V and 1 base from J; junction bases left unmatched: 4. The length of the CDR3 is 14 residues. Germline CDR1 and CDR2: SNHLY and FYNNEI. CDR3 coding DNA: TGTGCCAGCAGTTTTCGGACAGGGAACACTGAAGCTTTCTTT. Protein product: CASSFRTGNTEAFF.

The chain joins TRBV4-2 to TRBJ2-7; possible D gene TRBD2, 5 bases. The germline V gene encodes CDR1 LGHNA and CDR2 YNFKEQ. The V end was cut by 0 bases, the J end by 3 bases, with 15 bases between. The CDR3 has 16 residues. The CDR3 DNA sequence: TGTGCCAGCAGCCAAGAGGTAGGGCGGGCTGACTACGAGCAGTACTTC. Protein sequence: CASSQEVGRADYEQYF.

V usage is TRBV27 and J usage is TRBJ1-2; D uncertain. Germline CDR1 and CDR2: MNHEY and SMNVEV (reference sequence). The CDR3 contains 14 residues. Trimming took off 8 bases at V and 0 bases at J, with 13 bases between the two ends. The chain's CDR3 is CASAPGPTNYGYTF. CDR3 nucleotide sequence: TGTGCCAGCGCCCCAGGACCAACTAACTATGGCTACACCTTC.

This clone was recorded only once. CDR3 protein: CASSSRGEAYEQYF. CDR3 bases: TGTGCCAGTAGCTCTCGGGGGGAGGCCTACGAGCAGTACTTC. This chain connects TRBV19 to TRBJ2-7, with 7 bases that match TRBD2. V lost 6 bases to trimming and J lost 2 bases; unmatched junction nucleotides: 7. The germline CDR1 and CDR2 sequences are LNHDA and SQIVND (reference sequence). The CDR3 is 14 residues long.

The chain links TRBV5-4 to TRBJ2-2; a weak D match, TRBD2 (6 bases). V was shortened by 5 bases and J by 1 base, with 12 bases between the two germline ends. The CDR3 contains 15 residues. Germline CDR1 reads SGHNT; CDR2 reads YYREEE (reference sequence). The CDR3 DNA sequence: TGTGCCAGCAGTCCGGGAGAGGGGAACACCGGGGAGCTGTTTTTT. Encoded protein: CASSPGEGNTGELFF.

A note on this clone: The same CDR3 can be traced to other DNA sequences in this sample. V gene TRBV5-4 combines with J gene TRBJ1-1; D is uncertain. CDR1 and CDR2 (germline): SGHNT, YYREEE (reference sequence). The CDR3 contains 14 residues. V lost 5 bases and J lost 1, with 12 bases in between. The CDR3: CASSPSVANTEAFF. Written as DNA, the CDR3 is TGTGCCAGCAGTCCTTCCGTAGCGAACACTGAAGCTTTCTTT. Filled out from reference TRBV5-4 and TRBJ1-1, the complete variable domain reads ETGVTQSPTHLIKTRGQQVTLRCSSQSGHNTVSWYQQALGQGPQFIFQYYREEENGRGNFPPRFSGLQFPNYSSELNVNALELDDSALYLCASSPSVANTEAFFGQGTRLTVV.

The gene calls are TRBV2 and TRBJ1-1; TRBD1 matches at 9 bases. Germline CDR1 SNHLY, CDR2 FYNNEI. V was pared by 7 bases and J by 4 bases, with 7 bases of the junction left unmatched. The CDR3 runs 14 residues. This chain's CDR3 is CASIRDRETTEAFF. The CDR3 region has the DNA TGTGCCAGCATTCGGGACAGGGAGACCACTGAAGCTTTCTTT.

The CDR3 DNA reads TGTGCCAGCACCCCCTGGGGAGCCTATGGCTACACCTTC. The encoded protein is CASTPWGAYGYTF. The chain employs TRBV28 and TRBJ1-2, with D unresolved. CDR3 size: 13 residues. The germline CDR1 and CDR2 sequences are MDHEN and SYDVKM. The V and J ends lost 7 bases and 4 bases respectively, with 13 bases between them.

The V gene is TRBV7-9, the J gene TRBJ1-1, with a weak D call TRBD1 (5 bases). Deletions cut 2 bases from V and 4 bases from J, with 14 bases between. This CDR3 spans 15 amino acids. The germline gives CDR1 SEHNR, CDR2 FQNEAQ (reference sequence). CDR3 DNA: TGTGCCAGCAGCTTATCATTAGGGGCGGCCACTGAAGCTTTCTTT. Translated: CASSLSLGAATEAFF.

The DNA of the CDR3 is TGTGCCAGCAGTAGGGACAGGGGTACCGGGGAGCTGTTTTTT. It codes for CASSRDRGTGELFF. The V and J genes are TRBV28 and TRBJ2-2, with 10 nucleotides matching TRBD1. Germline values: CDR1 MDHEN, CDR2 SYDVKM. This CDR3 is built from 14 residues. Trimming removed 5 bases from V and 5 bases from J; junction bases left unmatched: 2.

The chain is built from TRBV7-6 and TRBJ2-6; the match to TRBD1 covers 7 bases. Germline V gene lookup returns CDR1 SGHVS and CDR2 FNYEAQ. The CDR3 extends over 16 amino acids. Trimming took 4 bases from V and 13 from J; bases not matched to a gene: 16. CDR3 sequence: CASSSIGNYRGGVLTF. In DNA form, the CDR3 reads TGTGCCAGCAGCTCAATAGGGAATTACAGGGGCGGGGTCCTGACTTTC.

The V and J genes are TRBV4-3 and TRBJ2-1; D remains ambiguous. Trimming removed 1 base from V and 3 bases from J, with 7 bases in between. Germline loops: CDR1 LGHNA, CDR2 YSLEER. The CDR3 loop spans 14 amino acids. CDR3 in amino acids: CASSQGRGYNEQFF. The CDR3 DNA follows: TGCGCCAGCAGCCAAGGGAGAGGCTACAATGAGCAGTTCTTC.

The rearrangement uses TRBV11-1 and TRBJ1-1; weak D call: TRBD1 (5 bases). The CDR3 contains 15 residues. Germline V gene lookup returns CDR1 SGHAT and CDR2 FQDESV (reference sequence). V lost 6 bases to trimming and J lost 0 bases, with 14 bases between them. The CDR3: CASRTGDSLNTEAFF. CDR3 nucleotides: TGTGCCAGCAGAACGGGCGACAGCCTGAACACTGAAGCTTTCTTT.

A few counts support this clone. The genes are TRBV6-5 and TRBJ2-2; D is perhaps TRBD2 (7 bases). The CDR3 covers 15 residues. Trimming took off 5 bases at V and 4 bases at J, with 14 bases between the two ends. Germline V gene sequence: CDR1 MNHEY, CDR2 SVGAGI. The CDR3 loop reads CASSLGGGSTGELFF. For the CDR3, the DNA is TGTGCCAGCAGTCTTGGGGGGGGCTCCACCGGGGAGCTGTTTTTT.